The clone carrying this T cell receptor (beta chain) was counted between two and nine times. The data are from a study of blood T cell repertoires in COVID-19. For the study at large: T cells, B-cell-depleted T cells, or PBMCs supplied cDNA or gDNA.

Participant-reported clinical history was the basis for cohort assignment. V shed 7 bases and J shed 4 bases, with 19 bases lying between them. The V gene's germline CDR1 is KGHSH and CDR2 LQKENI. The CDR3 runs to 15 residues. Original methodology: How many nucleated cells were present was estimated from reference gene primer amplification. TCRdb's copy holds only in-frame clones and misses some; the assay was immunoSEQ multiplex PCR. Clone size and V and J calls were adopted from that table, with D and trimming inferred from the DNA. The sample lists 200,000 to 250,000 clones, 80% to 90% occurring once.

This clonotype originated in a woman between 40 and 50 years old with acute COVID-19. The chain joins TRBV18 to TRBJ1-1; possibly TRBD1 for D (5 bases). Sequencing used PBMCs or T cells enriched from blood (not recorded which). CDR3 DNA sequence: TGTGCCAGCTTCAAGGGGTACGGCGGGGGCACTGAAGCTTTCTTT. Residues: CASFKGYGGGTEAFF.